This T cell receptor (beta chain) was identified in a study of blood T cell repertoires in COVID-19. This table comes from immunoSEQ multiplex PCR, and its TCRdb copy is limited to in-frame clones, with some not included. The sample lists roughly 59,000 clones, 70% to 85% occurring once. The CDR3 has 12 amino acids. Germline V gene lookup returns CDR1 GTSNPN and CDR2 SVGIG (reference sequence). The V end lost 1 base, the J end lost 9 bases, and 12 bases lay between the germline ends. The sequenced material came from peripheral blood. The V and J genes are TRBV30 and TRBJ1-1, with D unclear. This sequence was found in a human donor in a cohort sampled during active COVID-19. CDR3 bases: TGTGCCTGGAGTGACGGGTTTACTCAAGCTTTCTTT. As protein: CAWSDGFTQAFF.